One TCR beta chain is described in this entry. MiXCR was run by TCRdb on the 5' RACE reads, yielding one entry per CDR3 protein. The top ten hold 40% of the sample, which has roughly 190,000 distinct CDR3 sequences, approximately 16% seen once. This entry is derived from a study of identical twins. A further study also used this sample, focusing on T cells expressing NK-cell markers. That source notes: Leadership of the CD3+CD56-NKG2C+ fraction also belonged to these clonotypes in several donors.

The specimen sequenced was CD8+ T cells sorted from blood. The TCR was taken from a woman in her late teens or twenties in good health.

The CDR3 spells CASSRTSGSSDTQYF. Written as DNA, the CDR3 is TGCGCCAGCAGTAGGACTAGCGGGAGCTCAGATACGCAGTATTTT. The gene calls are TRBV10-2 and TRBJ2-3; TRBD2 aligns across 13 bases. CDR1 is WSHSY, CDR2 SAAADI, per germline. J was trimmed by 4 bases and V by 5 bases; bases with no gene match: 3. The CDR3 totals 15 residues.